This TCR beta chain was found in a study of T cell repertoires in cytomegalovirus infection. Via MiXCR, TCRdb re-called the reads, giving one row per CDR3 protein. This sample carries some 180,000 distinct CDR3 sequences, roughly 20% of them seen once, and the ten largest clones take approximately 2.9%. This TCR was recovered from a human donor in good health (CMV status not recorded). Some clones in this sample may be carry-over from other donors' samples. The sample taken for sequencing was PBMCs.

CDR3: CASSLDLQPQHF. The CDR3 DNA follows: TGTGCCAGCAGCTTAGACCTTCAGCCCCAGCATTTT. The J gene is TRBJ1-5, the V gene TRBV7-6, with D unclear. The germline V and J ends were trimmed by 1 base and 6 bases, with 4 bases remaining between them. CDR1 and CDR2 from the germline V gene are SGHVS and FNYEAQ. The CDR3 contains 12 residues. Full variable domain (outside the CDR3, taken from reference TRBV7-6 and TRBJ1-5): GAGVSQSPRYKVTKRGQDVALRCDPISGHVSLYWYRQALGQGPEFLTYFNYEAQQDKSGLPNDRFSAERPEGSISTLTIQRTEQRDSAMYRCASSLDLQPQHFGDGTRLSIL.